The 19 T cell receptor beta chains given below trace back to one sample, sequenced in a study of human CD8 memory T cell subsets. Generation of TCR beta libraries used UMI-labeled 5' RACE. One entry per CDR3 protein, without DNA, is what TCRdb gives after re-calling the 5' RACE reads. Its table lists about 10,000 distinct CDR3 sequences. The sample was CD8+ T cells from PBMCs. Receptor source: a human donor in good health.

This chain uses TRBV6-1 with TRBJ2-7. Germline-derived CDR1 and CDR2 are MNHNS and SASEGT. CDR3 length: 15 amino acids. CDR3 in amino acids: CASSENFGSGYEQYF.

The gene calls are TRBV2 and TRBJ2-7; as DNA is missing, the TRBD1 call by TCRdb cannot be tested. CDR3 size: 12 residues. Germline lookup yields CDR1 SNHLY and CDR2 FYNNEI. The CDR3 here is CASQGISYEQYF.

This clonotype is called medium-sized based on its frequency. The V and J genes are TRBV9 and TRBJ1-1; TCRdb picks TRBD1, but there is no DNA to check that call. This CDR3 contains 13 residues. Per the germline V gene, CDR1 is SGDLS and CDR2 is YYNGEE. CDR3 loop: CASSPVPFTEAFF.

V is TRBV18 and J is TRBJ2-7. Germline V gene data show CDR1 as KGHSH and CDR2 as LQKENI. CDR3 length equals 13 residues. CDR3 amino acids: CASSPPEGREKYF. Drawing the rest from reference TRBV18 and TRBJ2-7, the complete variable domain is NAGVMQNPRHLVRRRGQEARLRCSPMKGHSHVYWYRQLPEEGLKFMVYLQKENIIDESGMPKERFSAEFPKEGPSILRIQQVVRGDSAAYFCASSPPEGREKYFGPGTRLTVT.

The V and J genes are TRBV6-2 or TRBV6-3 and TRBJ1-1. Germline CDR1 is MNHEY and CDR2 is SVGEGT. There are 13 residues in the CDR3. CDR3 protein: CASQQRWNTEAFF.

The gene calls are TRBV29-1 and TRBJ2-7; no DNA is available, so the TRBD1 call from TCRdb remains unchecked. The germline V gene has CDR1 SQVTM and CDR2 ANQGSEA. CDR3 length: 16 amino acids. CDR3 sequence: CSAADFPGQPTYEQYF.

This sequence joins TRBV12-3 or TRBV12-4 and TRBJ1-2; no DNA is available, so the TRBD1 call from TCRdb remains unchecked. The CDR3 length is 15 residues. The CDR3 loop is CASRQTGDPNYGYTF.

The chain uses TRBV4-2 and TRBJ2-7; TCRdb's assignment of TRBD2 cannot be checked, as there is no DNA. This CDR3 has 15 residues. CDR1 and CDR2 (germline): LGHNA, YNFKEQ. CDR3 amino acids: CASSQDKGSGYEQYF.

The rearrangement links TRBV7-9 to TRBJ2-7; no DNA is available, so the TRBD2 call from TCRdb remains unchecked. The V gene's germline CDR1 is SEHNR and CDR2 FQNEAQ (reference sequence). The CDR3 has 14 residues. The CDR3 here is CASSPPLSTYEQYF.

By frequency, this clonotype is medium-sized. CDR3 sequence: CAARVRGTDTQYF. The chain couples TRBV12-3 or TRBV12-4 to TRBJ2-3; TCRdb's D call, TRBD2, is unchecked because there is no DNA. CDR3 size: 13 residues.

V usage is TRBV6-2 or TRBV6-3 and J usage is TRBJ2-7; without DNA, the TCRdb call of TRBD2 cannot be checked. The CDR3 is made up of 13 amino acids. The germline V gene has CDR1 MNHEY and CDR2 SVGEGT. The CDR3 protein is CASSAGLSYEQYF.

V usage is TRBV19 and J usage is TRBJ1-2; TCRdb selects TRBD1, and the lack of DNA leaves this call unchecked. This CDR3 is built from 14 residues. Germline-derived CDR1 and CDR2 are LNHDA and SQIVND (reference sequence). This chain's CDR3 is CASGPGQGEAGYTF. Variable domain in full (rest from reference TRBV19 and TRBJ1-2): DGGITQSPKYLFRKEGQNVTLSCEQNLNHDAMYWYRQDPGQGLRLIYYSQIVNDFQKGDIAEGYSVSREKKESFPLTVTSAQKNPTAFYLCASGPGQGEAGYTFGSGTRLTVV.

CDR3 residues: CASSPGQVNQPQHF. This sequence joins TRBV7-6 and TRBJ1-5; lacking DNA, the TRBD1 call made by TCRdb goes unchecked. This CDR3 comprises 14 residues. CDR1 SGHVS and CDR2 FNYEAQ come from the germline V gene. Full variable domain (outside the CDR3, taken from reference TRBV7-6 and TRBJ1-5): GAGVSQSPRYKVTKRGQDVALRCDPISGHVSLYWYRQALGQGPEFLTYFNYEAQQDKSGLPNDRFSAERPEGSISTLTIQRTEQRDSAMYRCASSPGQVNQPQHFGDGTRLSIL.

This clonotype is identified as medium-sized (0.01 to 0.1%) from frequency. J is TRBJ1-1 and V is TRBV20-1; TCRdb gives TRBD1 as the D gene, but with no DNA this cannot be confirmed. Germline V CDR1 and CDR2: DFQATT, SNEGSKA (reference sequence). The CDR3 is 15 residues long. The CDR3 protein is CSARSLKEGNTEAFF.

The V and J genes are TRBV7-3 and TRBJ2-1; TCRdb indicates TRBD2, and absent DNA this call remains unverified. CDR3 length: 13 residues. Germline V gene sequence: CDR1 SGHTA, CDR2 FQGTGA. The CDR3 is CASRTSGGHEQFF. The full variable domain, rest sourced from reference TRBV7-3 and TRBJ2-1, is GAGVSQTPSNKVTEKGKYVELRCDPISGHTALYWYRQSLGQGPEFLIYFQGTGAADDSGLPNDRFFAVRPEGSVSTLKIQRTERGDSAVYLCASRTSGGHEQFFGPGTRLTVL.

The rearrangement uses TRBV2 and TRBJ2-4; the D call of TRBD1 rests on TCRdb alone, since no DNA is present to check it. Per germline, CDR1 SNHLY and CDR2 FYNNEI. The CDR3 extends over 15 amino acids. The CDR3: CASSERTGGKNIQYF.

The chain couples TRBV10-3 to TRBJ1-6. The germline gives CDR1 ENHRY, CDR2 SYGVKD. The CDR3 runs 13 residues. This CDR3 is CAISDRDLPTLHF.

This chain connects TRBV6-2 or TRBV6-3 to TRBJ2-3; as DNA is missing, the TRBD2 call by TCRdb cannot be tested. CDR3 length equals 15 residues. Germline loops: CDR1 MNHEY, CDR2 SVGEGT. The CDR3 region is CASSTGTSSTDTQYF.

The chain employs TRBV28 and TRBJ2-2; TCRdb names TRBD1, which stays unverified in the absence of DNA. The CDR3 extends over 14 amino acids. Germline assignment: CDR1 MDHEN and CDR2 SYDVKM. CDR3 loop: CASSQIQGAGELFF.